This is a list of T cell receptor beta chains from one sample in a study of blood T cell repertoires in COVID-19. Method: immunoSEQ multiplex PCR; TCRdb's copy keeps in-frame clones and lacks some. The sample includes approximately 180,000 clones, 88% of them seen just once. The sequencing input was peripheral blood. The receptors shown here come from a human donor in a cohort sampled during active COVID-19. Each CDR3 is given with its conserved first and last residue. A D gene is named only where the DNA matches it firmly. Rows give clone size only sometimes, using once, few, many, or a class for an expanded clone.

CDR3 | DNA | D | J | size | V
CASSGYGTVYEQYF | TGTGCCAGCAGTGGATACGGGACAGTCTACGAGCAGTACTTC | TRBD1 | TRBJ2-7 | . | TRBV27
CASSEHIGRVTDTQYF | TGTGCCAGCAGTGAACACATTGGCAGGGTGACAGATACGCAGTATTTT | . | TRBJ2-3 | . | TRBV2
CASSPGLAGYEQYF | TGTGCCAGCAGCCCAGGACTAGCGGGGTACGAGCAGTACTTC | TRBD2 | TRBJ2-7 | . | TRBV3-1/TRBV3-2
CASSREGLGRGEQYF | TGCGCCAGCAGCCGGGAGGGACTCGGAAGGGGCGAGCAGTACTTC | TRBD2 | TRBJ2-7 | . | TRBV4-1
CASSWEREAWHEQFF | TGCGCCAGCAGCTGGGAGCGGGAGGCTTGGCATGAGCAGTTCTTC | TRBD2 | TRBJ2-1 | . | TRBV5-1
CASSPSSATGELFF | TGTGCCAGTAGTCCCTCTAGTGCCACCGGGGAGCTGTTTTTT | . | TRBJ2-2 | . | TRBV19
CASSKMTTDYNSPLHF | TGTGCCAGCAGCAAAATGACTACAGATTATAATTCACCCCTCCACTTT | . | TRBJ1-6 | . | TRBV7-2
CASSQSPQTGGDTGELFF | TGCGCCAGCAGCCAATCCCCTCAGACAGGGGGAGACACCGGGGAGCTGTTTTTT | TRBD1 | TRBJ2-2 | . | TRBV4-3
CASSYSGQGARDGELFF | TGTGCCAGCAGTTACTCCGGCCAGGGGGCGCGAGACGGGGAGCTGTTTTTT | TRBD1 | TRBJ2-2 | . | TRBV6-2/TRBV6-3
CASSQVRYEQYF | TGTGCCAGCAGCCAAGTCAGGTACGAGCAGTACTTC | . | TRBJ2-7 | . | TRBV3-1/TRBV3-2
CASSLRQSTDTQYF | TGTGCCAGCAGCTTAAGACAGTCCACAGATACGCAGTATTTT | . | TRBJ2-3 | . | TRBV7-2
CASSPPWGGLGSPLHF | TGTGCCAGCTCACCACCGTGGGGGGGGCTTGGCTCACCCCTCCACTTT | . | TRBJ1-6 | . | TRBV18
CASSQAVGSGASSYEQYF | TGTGCCAGCAGCCAAGCTGTGGGTTCAGGGGCAAGCTCCTACGAGCAGTACTTC | . | TRBJ2-7 | . | TRBV4-2
CASSLDGTVDEQYF | TGTGCCAGCAGCTTAGATGGGACAGTAGACGAGCAGTACTTC | TRBD1 | TRBJ2-7 | few | TRBV7-6
CASRRDSGNTIYF | TGCGCCAGCAGACGGGACAGCGGAAACACCATATATTTT | TRBD1 | TRBJ1-3 | . | TRBV5-1
CASRSREQGALSYEQYF | TGTGCCAGCCGAAGTCGGGAACAGGGGGCTTTATCTTACGAGCAGTACTTC | TRBD1 | TRBJ2-7 | few | TRBV28
CASSQALDSEFTDTQYF | TGCGCCAGCAGCCAAGCTTTGGACTCGGAATTCACAGATACGCAGTATTTT | . | TRBJ2-3 | . | TRBV4-3
CASSVEGQPLEQFF | TGTGCCAGCAGCGTAGAGGGACAGCCGCTTGAGCAGTTCTTC | TRBD1 | TRBJ2-1 | . | TRBV9
CASSLDRGQPQHF | TGTGCCAGTAGTTTAGACAGGGGGCAGCCCCAGCATTTT | TRBD1 | TRBJ1-5 | few | TRBV19
CASSSGPVQGGEQYF | TGTGCCAGCAGCTCAGGCCCCGTACAGGGTGGAGAGCAGTACTTC | . | TRBJ2-7 | . | TRBV7-2
CASSHYEQYF | TGTGCCAGCAGTCACTACGAGCAGTACTTC | . | TRBJ2-7 | . | TRBV28
CASTGLREGYTF | TGTGCCAGTACGGGATTAAGGGAGGGCTACACCTTC | . | TRBJ1-2 | few | TRBV19
CSARGTAEEGYTF | TGCAGTGCTCGTGGGACAGCCGAGGAGGGCTACACCTTC | TRBD1 | TRBJ1-2 | . | TRBV20-1
CASSLTGGANVLTF | TGTGCCAGCAGTTTAACGGGAGGGGCCAACGTCCTGACTTTC | . | TRBJ2-6 | . | TRBV28
CASLGRTGGSEAFF | TGTGCCAGCCTAGGACGGACAGGGGGCTCTGAAGCTTTCTTT | TRBD1 | TRBJ1-1 | . | TRBV2
CASRGRDAYEQYF | TGTGCCAGTCGCGGGAGGGATGCCTACGAGCAGTACTTC | TRBD2 | TRBJ2-7 | . | TRBV4-2
CASSQDHTGHTEAFF | TGCGCCAGCAGCCAAGATCACACAGGGCACACTGAAGCTTTCTTT | . | TRBJ1-1 | . | TRBV4-1
CASSEFRGNNNEQFF | TGTGCCAGCAGTGAATTTCGCGGGAATAACAATGAGCAGTTCTTC | . | TRBJ2-1 | . | TRBV25-1
CASSQGQTPGTDTQYF | TGTGCCAGCAGCCAAGGGCAGACTCCTGGCACAGATACGCAGTATTTT | . | TRBJ2-3 | . | TRBV14
CASSLGPGQGRSLANTIYF | TGTGCCAGCAGCTTAGGGCCAGGACAGGGAAGGAGTTTAGCAAACACCATATATTTT | TRBD1 | TRBJ1-3 | . | TRBV7-2
CASSGPNRGPYGYTF | TGTGCCAGCAGCGGGCCTAACAGGGGCCCCTATGGCTACACCTTC | TRBD1 | TRBJ1-2 | . | TRBV5-6
CASSQEQDRAGKLFF | TGTGCCAGCAGCCAAGAACAGGACAGGGCCGGGAAACTGTTTTTT | TRBD1 | TRBJ1-4 | . | TRBV4-2
CASSQGGEQFF | TGTGCCAGCAGCCAGGGGGGTGAGCAGTTCTTC | . | TRBJ2-1 | once | TRBV4-2
CASSYSGQGSETQYF | TGTGCCAGCAGTTACTCTGGACAGGGGTCAGAGACCCAGTACTTC | TRBD1 | TRBJ2-5 | . | TRBV6-5
CASSPRTGLAYEQYF | TGTGCCAGCTCACCACGGACAGGGCTAGCGTACGAGCAGTACTTC | TRBD1 | TRBJ2-7 | . | TRBV18
CASSLVGGYEQYF | TGTGCCAGCAGCTTGGTTGGCGGCTACGAGCAGTACTTC | . | TRBJ2-7 | . | TRBV5-6
CASRTVTNEKLFF | TGTGCCAGCAGGACAGTAACTAATGAAAAACTGTTTTTT | . | TRBJ1-4 | . | TRBV28
CAWSLSGANVLTF | TGTGCCTGGAGTCTGTCTGGGGCCAACGTCCTGACTTTC | . | TRBJ2-6 | . | TRBV30
CASSLAGQGPYEQYF | TGCGCCAGCAGCTTGGCTGGACAGGGTCCCTACGAGCAGTACTTC | TRBD1 | TRBJ2-7 | . | TRBV5-1
CASSLWGTSGGYNEQFF | TGCGCCAGCAGCTTGTGGGGGACTAGCGGGGGATACAATGAGCAGTTCTTC | TRBD2 | TRBJ2-1 | . | TRBV5-1
CASSVASGWDIQYF | TGTGCCAGCAGCGTAGCCTCCGGGTGGGACATTCAGTACTTC | . | TRBJ2-4 | . | TRBV9
CASRVTGANEKLFF | TGTGCCAGTAGAGTGACAGGGGCTAATGAAAAACTGTTTTTT | TRBD1 | TRBJ1-4 | . | TRBV6-5
CASSQEDRGETQYF | TGCGCCAGCAGCCAAGAGGACAGGGGAGAGACCCAGTACTTC | TRBD1 | TRBJ2-5 | . | TRBV4-1
CASSPSGGQGVF | TGTGCCAGCAGCCCAAGCGGGGGACAGGGGGTCTTC | TRBD1 | TRBJ2-7 | . | TRBV7-9
CASSPNQGVGTEAFF | TGTGCCAGCTCACCGAACCAGGGTGTGGGCACTGAAGCTTTCTTT | . | TRBJ1-1 | . | TRBV18
CASSRIDSAGSTDTQYF | TGTGCCAGCAGCAGAATCGACTCGGCGGGCAGCACAGATACGCAGTATTTT | . | TRBJ2-3 | . | TRBV5-6
CASSADRNQPQHF | TGTGCCAGCAGCGCAGACAGGAATCAGCCCCAGCATTTT | . | TRBJ1-5 | . | TRBV7-2
CASSLSAGREPLHF | TGTGCCAGCAGTTTGTCGGCTGGGAGGGAGCCCCTCCACTTT | . | TRBJ1-6 | . | TRBV28
CASSSRQGRSYEQYF | TGTGCCAGCAGTTCCAGACAGGGGCGCTCCTACGAGCAGTACTTC | TRBD1 | TRBJ2-7 | . | TRBV5-8
CASSRRTGGRYGYTF | TGTGCCAGCAGCAGAAGGACAGGGGGGAGGTATGGCTACACCTTC | TRBD1 | TRBJ1-2 | . | TRBV7-2
CATRGGTTRGEQYF | TGTGCCACCCGGGGGGGGACGACGCGGGGTGAGCAGTACTTC | TRBD2 | TRBJ2-7 | . | TRBV19
CASHPLAGKANEQFF | TGTGCCAGTCACCCACTAGCGGGAAAGGCTAATGAGCAGTTCTTC | TRBD2 | TRBJ2-1 | . | TRBV7-6
CATWANELPGANVLTF | TGTGCCACCTGGGCGAACGAACTGCCTGGGGCCAACGTCCTGACTTTC | . | TRBJ2-6 | . | TRBV24-1